Listed here are 32 T cell receptor beta chains from one sample, sequenced in a study of T cell changes during pregnancy in multiple sclerosis. The method was immunoSEQ multiplex PCR; TCRdb's version includes in-frame clones alone and lacks a portion of them. The repertoire holds roughly 41,000 clones, about nine tenths seen once, with over 0.55% in the top ten. The sample consisted of CD4+ T cells from peripheral blood mononuclear cells, taken in the first trimester of pregnancy. Receptor source: a female donor with multiple sclerosis, enrolled in a pregnancy study.

The genes are TRBV30 and TRBJ1-1; D uncertain. The CDR3 spans 14 residues. Trimming took off 3 bases at V and 3 bases at J, with 14 bases between the two ends. Germline loops: CDR1 GTSNPN, CDR2 SVGIG (reference sequence). The CDR3 DNA reads TGTGCCTGGAGACGCGCCCGGCGGGACACTGAAGCTTTCTTT. Its translation: CAWRRARRDTEAFF.

The chain combines TRBV19 with TRBJ1-5, with D perhaps matching TRBD1 (6 bases). The ends were cut back, 4 bases at V and 3 bases at J, with 10 bases in the middle. This CDR3 region has 14 residues. Germline V gene data show CDR1 as LNHDA and CDR2 as SQIVND (reference sequence). CDR3: CASSRDTSNQPQHF. The CDR3 DNA sequence: TGTGCCAGTAGTAGGGACACCTCCAATCAGCCCCAGCATTTT.

The rearrangement uses TRBV7-2 and TRBJ2-7, with D possibly being TRBD1 (5 bases). The CDR3 is 13 residues long. Trimming removed 4 bases at V and 3 bases at J, with 10 bases between. In germline, CDR1 is SGHTA, CDR2 FQGNSA. CDR3 bases: TGTGCCAGCAGCTCCCCGACAGTCTACGAGCAGTACTTC. As protein: CASSSPTVYEQYF.

There are a few counts of this clone. This rearrangement joins TRBV4-3 to TRBJ2-1; 7 bases match TRBD1. This CDR3 has 17 amino acids. Looked up from germline, CDR1 is LGHNA and CDR2 is YSLEER. The ends lost 0 bases at V and 5 bases at J; junction bases unmatched: 10. The CDR3 DNA reads TGCGCCAGCAGCCAAGATCCGGCAGGGGGTTGGAACAATGAGCAGTTCTTC. Its protein is CASSQDPAGGWNNEQFF.

The chain is built from TRBV10-3 and TRBJ1-2, with a possible D match to TRBD1 (6 bases). Germline CDR1 is ENHRY and CDR2 is SYGVKD. V lost 6 bases to trimming and J lost 8 bases, with 19 bases between them. This CDR3 comprises 14 residues. The DNA for the CDR3 is TGTGCCATCAGCGGGATGACAGGCGTCAGAGGCTACACCTTC. Its translation is CAISGMTGVRGYTF.

V usage is TRBV28 and J usage is TRBJ2-2; perhaps TRBD2 as D (6 bases). The CDR3 extends over 14 amino acids. The germline CDR1 and CDR2 sequences are MDHEN and SYDVKM. V was cut by 3 bases and J by 5 bases, with 10 bases left in between. The CDR3 reads CASSFSGDTGELFF. DNA of the CDR3: TGTGCCAGCAGTTTTTCGGGGGATACCGGGGAGCTGTTTTTT.

This rearrangement joins TRBV9 to TRBJ2-1, with a possible D match to TRBD2 (7 bases). Trimming removed 4 bases at V and 6 bases at J, with 17 bases between. Germline V gene sequence: CDR1 SGDLS, CDR2 YYNGEE. The length of the CDR3 is 15 residues. For the CDR3, the DNA is TGTGCCAGCAGCCTAGGGGGGGCTAGCGGCAATGAGCAGTTCTTC. Its translation is CASSLGGASGNEQFF.

The CDR3 protein is CASRGASYNEQFF. The CDR3 DNA follows: TGTGCCAGCAGAGGGGCCTCCTACAATGAGCAGTTCTTC. The chain uses TRBV28 and TRBJ2-1; TRBD1 might be the D (5 bases). The CDR3 is made up of 13 amino acids. Germline assignment: CDR1 MDHEN and CDR2 SYDVKM. With 6 bases removed from V and 0 bases from J, the gap between germline ends came to 6 bases.

The rearrangement joins TRBV6-1 to TRBJ2-1; D gene ambiguous. The CDR3 has 14 residues. From germline, CDR1 is MNHNS and CDR2 SASEGT. V lost 9 bases and J 4 bases, leaving 16 bases between the germline ends. CDR3 in DNA: TGTGCCAGTACCCTTAGAGGCAGATACAATGAGCAGTTCTTC. Its protein is CASTLRGRYNEQFF.

CDR3 DNA: TGTGCCAGCAGCCCTATGGACAGGCGACTTTCCGGAAACACCATATATTTT. Translated: CASSPMDRRLSGNTIYF. This rearrangement joins TRBV5-6 to TRBJ1-3, with 7 bases identical to TRBD1. J gave up 4 bases and V 4 bases, and 14 bases lay outside the gene matches. The germline CDR1 and CDR2 sequences are SGHDT and YYEEEE. The length of the CDR3 is 17 residues.

The chain employs TRBV5-1 and TRBJ1-5; TRBD1 agrees at 9 bases. V lost 4 bases, J lost 1 base, and 3 bases stayed unmatched. From germline, CDR1 is SGHRS and CDR2 YFSETQ. The CDR3 runs to 15 residues. DNA for the CDR3: TGCGCCAGCAGCCTGGGACAGGGAAGCAATCAGCCCCAGCATTTT. This sequence encodes CASSLGQGSNQPQHF.

The CDR3 spells CASSLSVPRGNQPQHF. In nucleotides, the CDR3 is TGTGCCAGCAGTTTATCTGTCCCCCGGGGCAATCAGCCCCAGCATTTT. This chain links TRBV28 with TRBJ1-5; no clear D gene. Germline loops: CDR1 MDHEN, CDR2 SYDVKM. The length of the CDR3 is 16 residues. Trimming shortened V by 1 base and J by 2 bases, and 12 bases separated the two germline ends.

The chain has TRBV27 and TRBJ2-7; D is perhaps TRBD2 (6 bases). The germline V and J ends were trimmed by 0 bases and 2 bases, with 14 bases remaining between them. Germline V gene sequence: CDR1 MNHEY, CDR2 SMNVEV (reference sequence). The CDR3 length is 16 residues. CDR3 region: CASSLSVAERTYEQYF. CDR3 sequence (DNA): TGTGCCAGCAGTTTATCTGTAGCGGAGAGAACCTACGAGCAGTACTTC.

This clone was observed once. V usage is TRBV6-4 and J usage is TRBJ2-3; 8 bases match TRBD2. The length of the CDR3 is 14 residues. In germline, CDR1 is MRHNA, CDR2 SNTAGT. V was clipped by 3 bases and J by 4 bases; unmatched bases: 3. CDR3 sequence reads: CASSEAGEADTQYF. CDR3 DNA sequence: TGTGCCAGCAGTGAAGCGGGAGAGGCAGATACGCAGTATTTT.

CDR3 DNA sequence: TGTGCCACGACTAGCGGATACGAGCAGTTCTTC. As protein: CATTSGYEQFF. This chain uses TRBV5-4 with TRBJ2-1; 9 positions match TRBD2. The germline V gene has CDR1 SGHNT and CDR2 YYREEE (reference sequence). Trimming took 9 bases from V and 10 from J; bases not matched to a gene: 5. The CDR3 length is 11 residues.

The CDR3 sequence: CASSVLAGGSTDTQYF. DNA of the CDR3: TGTGCCAGTAGTGTCCTAGCGGGAGGGAGCACAGATACGCAGTATTTT. The rearrangement uses TRBV19 and TRBJ2-3; 12 bases are a match to TRBD2. Germline CDR1 and CDR2: LNHDA and SQIVND (reference sequence). The CDR3 is made up of 16 amino acids. V lost 5 bases and J lost 0; bases outside the gene matches: 3.

By frequency in the sample, this clone is medium-sized. This rearrangement joins TRBV29-1 to TRBJ1-2, with D possibly matching TRBD1 (6 bases). The V and J ends lost 5 bases and 4 bases respectively, with 11 bases between them. Germline V gene sequence: CDR1 SQVTM, CDR2 ANQGSEA. This CDR3 is built from 12 residues. The CDR3 DNA reads TGCAGCGTTAGGGGACAATTCTATGGCTACACCTTC. Its translation: CSVRGQFYGYTF.

This chain uses TRBV10-1 with TRBJ2-6, with 8 bases lining up with TRBD2. The CDR3 totals 20 residues. V dropped 1 base and J dropped 2; count of bases not matched to a gene: 13. Germline CDR1 is WNHNN and CDR2 is SYGVQD (reference sequence). This chain's CDR3 is CASSELIGTRSSTGANVLTF. The DNA of the CDR3 is TGCGCCAGCAGTGAGTTGATAGGGACTAGGTCATCTACTGGGGCCAACGTCCTGACTTTC.

The V gene is TRBV5-1, the J gene TRBJ2-3; 15 positions agree with TRBD2. The CDR3 is 17 residues long. CDR1 is SGHRS and CDR2 is YFSETQ in the germline V gene. Trimming removed 0 bases from V and 3 bases from J; junction bases left unmatched: 2. In DNA, the CDR3 is TGCGCCAGCAGCTTGGTAGGACTAGCGGGGGGGACAGATACGCAGTATTTT. Protein sequence: CASSLVGLAGGTDTQYF.

CDR3 loop: CASKGQLQETQYF. Written as DNA, the CDR3 is TGTGCCAGCAAGGGACAGCTTCAAGAGACCCAGTACTTC. V and J are TRBV6-1 and TRBJ2-5; TRBD1 aligns across 7 bases. Germline CDR1 and CDR2: MNHNS and SASEGT. The V and J ends lost 7 bases and 2 bases, in that order; junction bases with no gene match: 4. The CDR3 is 13 residues long.

In its sample, this clone was seen a few times. The chain carries TRBV30 and TRBJ1-2; D perhaps matches TRBD1 (5 bases). V lost 2 bases to trimming and J lost 5 bases, with 24 bases between them. The CDR3 sequence is 17 residues long. Germline V gives CDR1 GTSNPN, CDR2 SVGIG (reference sequence). The CDR3 protein is CAWSIRQPSLLSYGYTF. The CDR3 DNA reads as TGTGCCTGGAGTATACGACAGCCTTCCCTATTGAGTTATGGCTACACCTTC.

This sequence joins TRBV2 and TRBJ1-5; D perhaps matches TRBD1 (6 bases). Germline CDR1 and CDR2: SNHLY and FYNNEI. The CDR3 has 14 amino acids. The V end was cut by 6 bases, the J end by 2 bases, with 11 bases between. CDR3 amino acids: CASRQQGGNQPQHF. CDR3 DNA: TGTGCCAGCAGGCAACAGGGAGGCAATCAGCCCCAGCATTTT.

This clone was found once. V usage is TRBV7-2 and J usage is TRBJ2-7; 15 nucleotides align to TRBD2. CDR3 length: 18 amino acids. Germline assignment: CDR1 SGHTA and CDR2 FQGNSA. V shed 5 bases, J shed 4 bases, and the junction held 12 bases outside the gene matches. The CDR3 region has the DNA TGTGCCAGCAGCCATTCCAGGGGACTAGCGGGAGGAAGGTACGAGCAGTACTTC. This translates into CASSHSRGLAGGRYEQYF. Variable domain in full (rest from reference TRBV7-2 and TRBJ2-7): GAGVSQSPSNKVTEKGKDVELRCDPISGHTALYWYRQSLGQGLEFLIYFQGNSAPDKSGLPSDRFSAERTGGSVSTLTIQRTQQEDSAVYLCASSHSRGLAGGRYEQYFGPGTRLTVT.

J is TRBJ1-1 and V is TRBV7-2; 8 bases align to TRBD1. This CDR3 has 16 residues. The germline CDR1 and CDR2 sequences are SGHTA and FQGNSA. V dropped 2 bases and J dropped 5; count of bases not matched to a gene: 10. CDR3 sequence (DNA): TGTGCCAGCAGCTTAAAAGGCCAGGGGGCAGGGACTGAAGCTTTCTTT. Protein sequence: CASSLKGQGAGTEAFF.

The DNA for the CDR3 is TGTGCCAGCAGTTACTCGCAGGGGGCTTCCAAAAACATTCAGTACTTC. Translated: CASSYSQGASKNIQYF. This chain connects TRBV6-6 to TRBJ2-4; 8 bases map to TRBD1. This CDR3 has 16 residues. Per the germline V gene, CDR1 is MNHNY and CDR2 is SVGAGI (reference sequence). With V trimmed by 0 bases and J by 2 bases, 3 bases remained unmatched.

The rearrangement joins TRBV11-1 to TRBJ2-7, with TRBD2 matching 8 bases. Germline CDR1 SGHAT, CDR2 FQDESV (reference sequence). After removal of 5 bases from V and 6 bases from J, the junction contained 9 bases not matched to a gene. CDR3 length: 14 amino acids. The CDR3 coding sequence is TGTGCCAGCAGCAAACTAGCGGCTTCCACCGAGCAGTACTTC. Its translation is CASSKLAASTEQYF.

V gene TRBV29-1 combines with J gene TRBJ1-4; 8 bases fit TRBD1. Germline V gene sequence: CDR1 SQVTM, CDR2 ANQGSEA. The CDR3 consists of 13 residues. After removal of 7 bases from V and 3 bases from J, the junction contained 4 bases not matched to a gene. This chain's CDR3 is CSATGGPNEKLFF. CDR3 sequence (DNA): TGCAGCGCAACAGGGGGACCTAATGAAAAACTGTTTTTT.

This sequence joins TRBV6-6 and TRBJ1-2; perhaps TRBD1 as D (5 bases). Trimming removed 7 bases from V and 8 bases from J, with 14 bases in between. The CDR3 has 12 amino acids. Germline assignment: CDR1 MNHNY and CDR2 SVGAGI (reference sequence). CDR3 residues: CASNGASAGYTF. The CDR3 DNA follows: TGTGCCAGCAATGGGGCCTCCGCCGGCTACACCTTC.

The chain couples TRBV5-1 to TRBJ2-2; 7 nucleotides match TRBD1. V shed 6 bases, J shed 3 bases, and the junction held 11 bases outside the gene matches. CDR1 and CDR2 from the germline V gene are SGHRS and YFSETQ. The CDR3 is made up of 16 amino acids. Here the CDR3 reads CASTYKGTAYTGELFF. CDR3 nucleotide sequence: TGCGCCAGCACCTACAAAGGGACAGCTTACACCGGGGAGCTGTTTTTT.

This chain uses TRBV4-3 with TRBJ2-2; D not resolved. CDR1 and CDR2 (germline): LGHNA, YSLEER. V was trimmed by 0 bases and J by 0 bases, leaving 11 bases between them. The CDR3 totals 17 residues. This CDR3 is CASSQEHEVANTGELFF. CDR3 DNA sequence: TGCGCCAGCAGCCAAGAGCATGAGGTGGCGAACACCGGGGAGCTGTTTTTT.

This sequence joins TRBV5-4 and TRBJ2-7; 10 positions agree with TRBD2. The CDR3 runs 16 residues. Trimming took 0 bases from V and 5 from J; bases not matched to a gene: 8. Looked up from germline, CDR1 is SGHNT and CDR2 is YYREEE (reference sequence). The CDR3 sequence: CASSLVAGGEPDEQYF. For the CDR3, the DNA is TGTGCCAGCAGCTTGGTAGCGGGAGGTGAACCCGACGAGCAGTACTTC.

The chain links TRBV9 to TRBJ2-1; 8 nucleotides align to TRBD1. Germline CDR1 and CDR2: SGDLS and YYNGEE. V lost 2 bases and J lost 4; bases outside the gene matches: 2. There are 14 residues in the CDR3. CDR3 protein: CASSVTGGYNEQFF. The CDR3 coding sequence is TGTGCCAGCAGCGTTACAGGGGGGTACAATGAGCAGTTCTTC.